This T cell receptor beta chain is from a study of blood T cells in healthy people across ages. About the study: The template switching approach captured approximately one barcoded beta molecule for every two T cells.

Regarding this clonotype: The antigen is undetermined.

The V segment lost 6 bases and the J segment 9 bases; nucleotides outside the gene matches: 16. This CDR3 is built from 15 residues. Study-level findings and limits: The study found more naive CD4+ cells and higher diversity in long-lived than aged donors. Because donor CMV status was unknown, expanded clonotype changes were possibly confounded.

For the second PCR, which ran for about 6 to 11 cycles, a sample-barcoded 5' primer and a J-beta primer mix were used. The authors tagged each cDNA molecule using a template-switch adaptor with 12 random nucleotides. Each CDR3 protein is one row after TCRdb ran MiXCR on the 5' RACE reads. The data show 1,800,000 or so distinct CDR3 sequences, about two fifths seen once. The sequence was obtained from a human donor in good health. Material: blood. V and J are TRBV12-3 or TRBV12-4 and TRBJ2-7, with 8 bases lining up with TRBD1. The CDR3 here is CASSLNRDRIDGQYF. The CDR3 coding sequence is TGTGCCAGCAGCCTAAACCGGGACAGGATCGATGGGCAGTACTTC.